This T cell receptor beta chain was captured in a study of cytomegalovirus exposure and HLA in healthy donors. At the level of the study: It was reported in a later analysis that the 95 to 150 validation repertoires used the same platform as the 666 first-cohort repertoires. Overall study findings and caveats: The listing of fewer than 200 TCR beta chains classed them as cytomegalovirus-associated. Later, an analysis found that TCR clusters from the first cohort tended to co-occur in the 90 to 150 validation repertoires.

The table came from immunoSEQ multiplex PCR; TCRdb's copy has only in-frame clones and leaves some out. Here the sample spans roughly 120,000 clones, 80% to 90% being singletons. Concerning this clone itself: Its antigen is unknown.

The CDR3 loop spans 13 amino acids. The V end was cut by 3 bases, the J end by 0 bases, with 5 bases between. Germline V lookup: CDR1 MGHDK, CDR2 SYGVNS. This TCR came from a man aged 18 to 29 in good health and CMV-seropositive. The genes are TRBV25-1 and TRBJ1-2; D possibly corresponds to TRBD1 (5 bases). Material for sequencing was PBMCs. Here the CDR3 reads CASSETANYGYTF. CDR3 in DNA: TGTGCCAGCAGTGAGACAGCTAACTATGGCTACACCTTC.